These 28 T cell receptor beta chains share one sample of origin, sequenced in a study of T cell responses to AZD1222 COVID-19 vaccine. Assay: immunoSEQ multiplex PCR; the TCRdb copy retains only in-frame clones and omits some. The sample records about 140,000 clones, 92% being singletons. The sample in question was peripheral blood, obtained on day 0 of AZD1222 vaccination. These TCRs come from an adult in good health.

V and J are TRBV7-9 and TRBJ1-2; D perhaps matches TRBD1 (5 bases). Trimming left V 5 bases short and J 6 bases short, with 16 bases between. Germline assignment: CDR1 SEHNR and CDR2 FQNEAQ (reference sequence). The CDR3 has 14 residues. CDR3 region: CASSTTGQGDGYTF. The CDR3 nucleotides read TGTGCCAGCAGCACTACGGGGCAGGGCGATGGCTACACCTTC.

This clone has just one count. The chain combines TRBV28 with TRBJ1-1; TRBD1 is a possible D gene (5 bases). V lost 8 bases and J lost 2, with 21 bases in between. From germline, CDR1 is MDHEN and CDR2 SYDVKM. This CDR3 contains 16 residues. This CDR3 is CASSPWAGRLNTEAFF. The DNA for the CDR3 is TGTGCCAGCTCCCCCTGGGCAGGGAGGTTAAACACTGAAGCTTTCTTT. Combining the CDR3 with reference TRBV28 and TRBJ1-1 gives the whole variable domain DVKVTQSSRYLVKRTGEKVFLECVQDMDHENMFWYRQDPGLGLRLIYFSYDVKMKEKGDIPEGYSVSREKKERFSLILESASTNQTSMYLCASSPWAGRLNTEAFFGQGTRLTVV.

The genes are TRBV29-1 and TRBJ2-7; 7 bases match TRBD1. Germline values: CDR1 SQVTM, CDR2 ANQGSEA. CDR3 length: 14 amino acids. With 4 bases clipped from V and 2 bases from J, the junction kept 8 bases outside the gene matches. The CDR3 region has the DNA TGCAGCGTTGGGCACAGGGGTTTCACCTACGAGCAGTACTTC. It translates to CSVGHRGFTYEQYF.

V and J are TRBV15 and TRBJ1-4, with D hard to call. This CDR3 region has 15 residues. The V and J ends lost 3 bases and 3 bases respectively, with 11 bases between them. Looked up from germline, CDR1 is LNHNV and CDR2 is YYDKDF (reference sequence). The CDR3 DNA is TGTGCCACCAGCAGCAAGAAAACCCCTAATGAAAAACTGTTTTTT. Translated, it gives CATSSKKTPNEKLFF.

The gene calls are TRBV27 and TRBJ2-1, with 14 bases matching TRBD2. Germline V gene lookup returns CDR1 MNHEY and CDR2 SMNVEV (reference sequence). The CDR3 has 15 residues. Unmatched junction bases numbered 6, after V lost 6 bases and J lost 8 bases. The DNA for the CDR3 is TGTGCCAGCAGCCGACTAGCGGGGGGGCCCTATGAGCAGTTCTTC. Its translation is CASSRLAGGPYEQFF.

The DNA for the CDR3 is TGTGCCAGCAGCTTTAGGGGAACAAACTATGGCTACACCTTC. This translates into CASSFRGTNYGYTF. V and J are TRBV5-6 and TRBJ1-2; TRBD1 might be the D (5 bases). The V end lost 2 bases, the J end lost 2 bases, and 10 bases lay between the germline ends. The CDR3 contains 14 residues. Germline values: CDR1 SGHDT, CDR2 YYEEEE. Together with reference TRBV5-6 and TRBJ1-2, the CDR3 gives the full variable domain: DAGVTQSPTHLIKTRGQQVTLRCSPKSGHDTVSWYQQALGQGPQFIFQYYEEEERQRGNFPDRFSGHQFPNYSSELNVNALLLGDSALYLCASSFRGTNYGYTFGSGTRLTVV.

The chain combines TRBV20-1 with TRBJ1-2, with D possibly matching TRBD1 (5 bases). The CDR3 totals 13 residues. Trimming took off 3 bases at V and 8 bases at J, with 16 bases between the two ends. Germline CDR1 DFQATT, CDR2 SNEGSKA (reference sequence). CDR3 sequence reads: CSASFSRVGGYTF. The CDR3 coding sequence is TGCAGTGCTAGTTTCTCCAGGGTCGGGGGCTACACCTTC.

The rearrangement joins TRBV7-9 to TRBJ1-6; D call uncertain. Per germline, CDR1 SEHNR and CDR2 FQNEAQ (reference sequence). Trimming cost V 3 bases and J 16 bases, with 13 bases left between them. The CDR3 has 12 residues. The CDR3 DNA follows: TGTGCCAGCAGCTTCGAGGGCGTGATTCTCCACTTT. Protein: CASSFEGVILHF.

This sequence joins TRBV10-3 and TRBJ1-1; 9 positions match TRBD1. This CDR3 is 14 amino acids long. The J segment lost 4 bases and the V segment lost 4 bases, leaving 4 bases of the junction unmatched. Germline loops: CDR1 ENHRY, CDR2 SYGVKD. The CDR3 reads CAISARQGGTEAFF. CDR3 in DNA: TGTGCCATCAGTGCCCGACAGGGGGGCACTGAAGCTTTCTTT.

The chain is built from TRBV5-4 and TRBJ1-2; no reliable D call. V lost 4 bases and J 8 bases, leaving 21 bases between the germline ends. CDR3 length: 15 amino acids. Germline CDR1 and CDR2: SGHNT and YYREEE (reference sequence). The CDR3 coding sequence is TGTGCCAGCAGCCTACGACTCGGACCCGGCGGGGGCTACACCTTC. Translation: CASSLRLGPGGGYTF.

The V and J genes are TRBV7-9 and TRBJ2-7, with D tentatively TRBD2 (5 bases). From germline, CDR1 is SEHNR and CDR2 FQNEAQ (reference sequence). The CDR3 is made up of 15 amino acids. Trimming stripped 4 bases from V and 3 bases from J, with 16 bases between. The CDR3 loop reads CASSSGIHESYEQYF. In DNA form, the CDR3 reads TGTGCCAGCAGCTCGGGAATTCACGAAAGCTACGAGCAGTACTTC. The variable domain in full, with the rest retrieved from reference TRBV7-9 and TRBJ2-7, is DTGVSQNPRHKITKRGQNVTFRCDPISEHNRLYWYRQTLGQGPEFLTYFQNEAQLEKSRLLSDRFSAERPKGSFSTLEIQRTEQGDSAMYLCASSSGIHESYEQYFGPGTRLTVT.

Of note for this clone: The junction departs from the called germline gene at one end, perhaps through a read error. The J gene is TRBJ2-5, the V gene TRBV7-7, with a tentative D call TRBD2 (6 bases). Germline V gene lookup returns CDR1 SSHAT and CDR2 FNYEAQ (reference sequence). The CDR3 loop spans 16 amino acids. The CDR3 bases are TGTGCTAGCAGCTTAGGAGGGGCAGGGACCCAAGAGACCCAGTACTTC. Its protein product is CASSLGGAGTQETQYF.

The rearrangement joins TRBV5-6 to TRBJ2-7, with no clear D. Trimming pared 3 bases from V and 7 bases from J, leaving 14 bases between. The CDR3 spans 13 residues. CDR1 is SGHDT, CDR2 YYEEEE, per germline. CDR3 protein: CASSSPDDYEQYF. The CDR3 DNA reads as TGTGCCAGCAGCTCCCCGGACGATTATGAGCAGTACTTC.

The genes are TRBV6-5 and TRBJ2-2; no definite D call. The CDR3 covers 15 residues. Germline CDR1 is MNHEY and CDR2 is SVGAGI. The V and J ends lost 2 bases and 0 bases respectively, with 7 bases between them. The CDR3 sequence: CASSYPDPNTGELFF. Written as DNA, the CDR3 is TGTGCCAGCAGTTACCCGGATCCGAACACCGGGGAGCTGTTTTTT.

With regard to this clone: Other DNA sequences in the same sample also yield this CDR3. The rearrangement uses TRBV6-5 and TRBJ1-2; the D is unclear. This CDR3 has 13 residues. V was pared by 2 bases and J by 1 base, with 5 bases between. Germline lookup yields CDR1 MNHEY and CDR2 SVGAGI. CDR3 amino acids: CASSYGVNYGYTF. The CDR3 DNA sequence: TGTGCCAGCAGTTACGGGGTTAACTATGGCTACACCTTC.

The chain couples TRBV6-6 to TRBJ2-2, with 8 bases aligning to TRBD1. V lost 6 bases and J lost 4; bases outside the gene matches: 4. This CDR3 has 14 residues. CDR1 is MNHNY, CDR2 SVGAGI, per germline (reference sequence). Here the CDR3 reads CASSTGGSTGELFF. The CDR3 region has the DNA TGTGCCAGCAGCACAGGGGGTAGCACCGGGGAGCTGTTTTTT.

The chain employs TRBV6-1 and TRBJ1-5, with 8 bases that match TRBD1. V trimming: 1 base; J trimming: 4 bases; junction bases outside the gene matches: 3. Germline lookup yields CDR1 MNHNS and CDR2 SASEGT. This CDR3 region has 15 residues. This chain's CDR3 is CASSEGRGLNQPQHF. In DNA, the CDR3 is TGTGCCAGCAGTGAAGGCAGGGGGCTTAATCAGCCCCAGCATTTT.

The J gene is TRBJ1-4, the V gene TRBV4-2, with D tentatively TRBD1 (5 bases). Germline V CDR1 and CDR2: LGHNA, YNFKEQ. V was trimmed by 0 bases and J by 5 bases, leaving 19 bases between them. The CDR3 totals 18 residues. The CDR3 reads CASSQDGVVTAQNEKLFF. As DNA, the CDR3 is TGTGCCAGCAGCCAAGATGGCGTCGTGACAGCCCAAAATGAAAAACTGTTTTTT.

CDR3 in DNA: TGTGCCACCAGCAGGTCCTTGCCCTCTGGAAACACCATATATTTT. It codes for CATSRSLPSGNTIYF. This chain links TRBV15 with TRBJ1-3; D unclear. The CDR3 contains 15 residues. The V and J ends lost 3 bases and 0 bases respectively, with 9 bases between them. The V gene's germline CDR1 is LNHNV and CDR2 YYDKDF (reference sequence).

This clone was counted once. CDR3 protein: CATSDSRTVRSYNEQFF. The CDR3 coding sequence is TGTGCCACCAGTGACTCACGGACGGTCCGATCCTACAATGAGCAGTTCTTC. The rearrangement links TRBV24-1 to TRBJ2-1; D unclear. The CDR3 has 17 amino acids. Trimming took off 4 bases at V and 1 base at J, with 16 bases between the two ends. The germline V gene has CDR1 KGHDR and CDR2 SFDVKD.

This chain uses TRBV11-2 with TRBJ2-7, with TRBD2 matching over 9 bases. The CDR3 sequence is 15 residues long. With V trimmed by 5 bases and J by 8 bases, 13 bases remained unmatched. The V gene's germline CDR1 is SGHAT and CDR2 FQNNGV. The CDR3 protein is CASSLLSGGLRKQYF. DNA of the CDR3: TGTGCCAGCAGCCTGTTGAGCGGGGGGTTACGTAAGCAGTACTTC.

This clone showed up just a few times. The genes are TRBV6-1 and TRBJ2-2; 7 nucleotides align to TRBD2. The V and J ends lost 2 bases and 6 bases, in that order; junction bases with no gene match: 3. Germline CDR1 is MNHNS and CDR2 is SASEGT. The length of the CDR3 is 14 residues. The CDR3 region is CASSERGSAGELFF. CDR3 bases: TGTGCCAGCAGTGAACGCGGGAGTGCCGGGGAGCTGTTTTTT.

This chain joins TRBV21-1 and TRBJ1-1; TRBD1 is the table's D call and was not checked against the DNA. TRBV21-1 is listed as a pseudogene. This CDR3 has 13 amino acids. CDR3 loop: CASSKLIDKWAFF. CDR3 coding DNA: TGTGCCAGCAGCAAGTTAATTGACAAATGGGCTTTCTTT.

This chain connects TRBV7-2 to TRBJ2-5, with TRBD1 as a possible D gene (6 bases). V lost 4 bases and J lost 4, with 13 bases in between. CDR3 length equals 14 residues. The germline V gene has CDR1 SGHTA and CDR2 FQGNSA. DNA of the CDR3: TGTGCCAGCAGCTCCCAACAGGGTTCAGAGACCCAGTACTTC. As protein: CASSSQQGSETQYF. The complete variable domain, with remaining parts taken from reference TRBV7-2 and TRBJ2-5, reads GAGVSQSPSNKVTEKGKDVELRCDPISGHTALYWYRQSLGQGLEFLIYFQGNSAPDKSGLPSDRFSAERTGGSVSTLTIQRTQQEDSAVYLCASSSQQGSETQYFGPGTRLLVL.

The genes are TRBV7-9 and TRBJ1-2; D might be TRBD1 (6 bases). Trimming stripped 2 bases from V and 7 bases from J, with 11 bases between. CDR3 size: 13 residues. Per the germline V gene, CDR1 is SEHNR and CDR2 is FQNEAQ (reference sequence). CDR3 loop: CASSLNRVIGYTF. The CDR3 DNA is TGTGCCAGCAGCTTAAACAGGGTCATTGGCTACACCTTC.

This clone has only one observation. The chain carries TRBV19 and TRBJ2-2; no clear D. V was clipped by 8 bases and J by 2 bases, with 12 bases between them. Germline V CDR1 and CDR2: LNHDA, SQIVND (reference sequence). This CDR3 region has 14 residues. Here the CDR3 reads CASQGQTNTGELFF. The CDR3, as DNA: TGTGCCAGTCAAGGGCAGACTAACACCGGGGAGCTGTTTTTT.

The chain couples TRBV5-1 to TRBJ2-5; D gene unclear. CDR3 length: 15 residues. The V end was cut by 4 bases, the J end by 0 bases, with 13 bases between. Germline V gene sequence: CDR1 SGHRS, CDR2 YFSETQ. CDR3 region: CASSPGSFDQETQYF. CDR3 coding DNA: TGCGCCAGCAGCCCCGGAAGCTTCGACCAAGAGACCCAGTACTTC.

The rearrangement links TRBV7-9 to TRBJ1-2; the D is unclear. The CDR3 loop spans 18 amino acids. Per the germline V gene, CDR1 is SEHNR and CDR2 is FQNEAQ (reference sequence). V was pared by 4 bases and J by 5 bases, with 26 bases between. The CDR3 DNA reads TGTGCCAGCAGCTCCTCCCCGTCCGGAAGGAAGGGCCCTTATGGCTACACCTTC. It specifies CASSSSPSGRKGPYGYTF.